What follows are 15 T cell receptor beta chains derived from one specimen sequenced in a study of blood T cells in healthy people across ages. Next came a second PCR, run for 7 to 11 cycles, which used a sample-barcoded 5' primer along with a J-beta primer mix. TCRdb ran MiXCR on the 5' RACE reads and lists one entry per CDR3 protein. This sample has about 1 million distinct CDR3 sequences, with about 25% found just once. The data were also submitted as part of a second study, on T cells of mothers and their children.

What was sequenced was blood. Every receptor here comes from a girl under 10 years old in good health.

The chain's CDR3 is CASNHGEAQYF. In DNA, the CDR3 is TGTGCCAGCAACCACGGCGAGGCGCAGTATTTT. The chain employs TRBV6-2 or TRBV6-3 and TRBJ2-3, with unresolved D. V lost 7 bases to trimming and J lost 10 bases, with 12 bases between them. CDR1 is MNHEY and CDR2 is SVGEGT in the germline V gene. The CDR3 covers 11 residues.

The chain uses TRBV4-1 and TRBJ2-1; D remains ambiguous. CDR1 and CDR2 (germline): MGHRA, YSYEKL. The CDR3 consists of 19 residues. Deletions cut 3 bases from V and 1 base from J, with 22 bases between. DNA of the CDR3: TGCGCCAGCAGCCAGGATGGCGAACGTTCCCTCCTTTCCTACAATGAGCAGTTCTTC. Protein sequence: CASSQDGERSLLSYNEQFF.

This clonotype was observed a handful of times. J is TRBJ1-2 and V is TRBV12-5; D remains ambiguous. V was cut by 2 bases and J by 6 bases, with 7 bases left in between. Germline CDR1 and CDR2: LGHNT and FRNRAP. The CDR3 has 12 residues. The CDR3 reads CASGLPGNGYTF. The CDR3 DNA reads as TGTGCTAGTGGTTTGCCGGGGAATGGCTACACCTTC. Looking up the rest from reference TRBV12-5 and TRBJ1-2 gives the full variable domain: DARVTQTPRHKVTEMGQEVTMRCQPILGHNTVFWYRQTMMQGLELLAYFRNRAPLDDSGMPKDRFSAEMPDATLATLKIQPSEPRDSAVYFCASGLPGNGYTFGSGTRLTVV.

As regards this clonotype: One end of the junction fails to match germline, which may point to a read error. V and J are TRBV5-5 and TRBJ2-3; possible D gene TRBD2, 6 bases. Germline CDR1 and CDR2: SGHKS and YYEKEE (reference sequence). The CDR3 has 15 residues. This chain's CDR3 is CACSSGLAGGDTQYF. Here the CDR3 DNA reads TGTGCCTGCAGCTCGGGACTGGCAGGCGGAGATACGCAGTATTTT.

The rearrangement uses TRBV20-1 and TRBJ2-5; D is possibly TRBD1 (6 bases). The V gene's germline CDR1 is DFQATT and CDR2 SNEGSKA (reference sequence). The CDR3 loop spans 12 amino acids. The germline V and J ends were trimmed by 3 bases and 6 bases, with 11 bases remaining between them. CDR3 DNA: TGCAGTGCTAGTAGCGACAGGCAGACCCAGTACTTC. It translates to CSASSDRQTQYF.

This clonotype was detected only a few times. The CDR3 reads CATSDRGVETQYF. As DNA, the CDR3 is TGTGCCACCAGCGACAGGGGAGTAGAGACCCAGTACTTC. The chain links TRBV15 to TRBJ2-1; TRBD1 matches at 8 bases. The end of the DNA is better explained by TRBJ2-5, so the J call may be wrong. The CDR3 is 13 amino acids. Germline CDR1 and CDR2: LNHNV and YYDKDF (reference sequence).

This sequence joins TRBV29-1 and TRBJ1-2, with 7 nucleotides matching TRBD1. The germline gives CDR1 SQVTM, CDR2 ANQGSEA. The CDR3 spans 12 residues. V trimming: 4 bases; J trimming: 4 bases; junction bases outside the gene matches: 3. CDR3 residues: CSVGDSFYGYTF. The CDR3 nucleotides are TGCAGCGTTGGGGACAGCTTCTATGGCTACACCTTC.

This clonotype was picked up a small number of times. The chain recombines TRBV4-2 with TRBJ2-5; 10 positions agree with TRBD2. CDR1 and CDR2 from the germline V gene are LGHNA and YNFKEQ. This CDR3 has 18 amino acids. V lost 0 bases to trimming and J lost 5 bases; unmatched junction nucleotides: 12. CDR3 bases: TGTGCCAGCAGCCAAGAGTGGGGTGATACTAGCGGGAAGGAGACCCAGTACTTC. Translated, it gives CASSQEWGDTSGKETQYF.

A few counts support this clonotype. The CDR3 nucleotides read TGTGCCAGCAGCGCCTCGGGAGATTTTCACGGGGAGCTGTTTTTT. Translation gives CASSASGDFHGELFF. The J gene is TRBJ2-2, the V gene TRBV9; D possibly corresponds to TRBD2 (6 bases). V gave up 3 bases and J gave up 7 bases, with 16 bases separating them. Germline V CDR1 and CDR2: SGDLS, YYNGEE. This CDR3 spans 15 amino acids.

At least ten counts were recorded for this clonotype. The chain employs TRBV9 and TRBJ2-7, with 9 bases fitting TRBD1. The V gene end was trimmed by 4 bases and the J gene end by 1 base; junction bases not matched to a gene: 9. This CDR3 comprises 16 residues. From germline, CDR1 is SGDLS and CDR2 YYNGEE. The CDR3 region has the DNA TGTGCCAGCAGCCCAGACGCCGGGACAGGGTCCTACGAGCAGTACTTC. Protein: CASSPDAGTGSYEQYF.

This clonotype was counted a few times. This chain connects TRBV7-9 to TRBJ2-5, with 7 bases fitting TRBD2. The DNA end lines up better with TRBJ2-7; the J call may be wrong. There are 15 residues in the CDR3. CDR1 SEHNR and CDR2 FQNEAQ come from the germline V gene (reference sequence). The CDR3 nucleotides are TGTGCCAGCAGCCAAGGACTAGTGTCCGGGGGCGAGCAGTACTTC. Its protein is CASSQGLVSGGEQYF.

This clonotype was detected a few times. This sequence joins TRBV12-5 and TRBJ2-7; D may be TRBD2 (6 bases). CDR3 length equals 14 residues. Germline CDR1 LGHNT, CDR2 FRNRAP. Trimming stripped 6 bases from V and 3 bases from J, with 15 bases between. CDR3 coding DNA: TGTGCTAGTGGGCCTGCGGGACCCCTCTACGAGCAGTACTTC. Translated, it gives CASGPAGPLYEQYF.

V gene TRBV20-1 combines with J gene TRBJ2-7; the match to TRBD1 covers 8 bases. Germline CDR1 reads DFQATT; CDR2 reads SNEGSKA (reference sequence). The V and J ends lost 8 bases and 3 bases, in that order; junction bases with no gene match: 6. This CDR3 is built from 12 residues. Here the CDR3 DNA reads TGCAGTACTCGGACAGGGCGCTACGAGCAGTACTTC. Translation: CSTRTGRYEQYF.

This sequence joins TRBV27 and TRBJ2-3; D assignment may be TRBD1 or TRBD2 (5 bases each). Trimming took off 7 bases at V and 3 bases at J, with 17 bases between the two ends. CDR1 is MNHEY, CDR2 SMNVEV, per germline (reference sequence). This CDR3 has 15 amino acids. DNA for the CDR3: TGTGCCAGCACCTGGGGGATGCGGCAGACAGATACGCAGTATTTT. The encoded protein is CASTWGMRQTDTQYF.

V usage is TRBV6-6 and J usage is TRBJ2-7; either TRBD1 or TRBD2 may fit D (5 bases each). Germline V CDR1 and CDR2: MNHNY, SVGAGI (reference sequence). V was trimmed by 7 bases and J by 5 bases, leaving 12 bases between them. The CDR3 consists of 12 residues. The CDR3 region has the DNA TGTGCCAGCATGGAGTGGGACCACGAGCAGTACTTC. Encoded protein: CASMEWDHEQYF.